This entry lists 27 T cell receptor beta chains sequenced from one sample in a study of tumor-infiltrating lymphocytes in primary liver carcinoma. Co-extracted RNA and DNA came from 20-30 mg of unsorted bulk tissue. Total RNA (roughly 0.45 ug) served as template for TCR beta cDNA synthesis primed by a constant-region primer. Three-round nested multiplex PCR performed with slightly modified ARM-PCR produced the TCR beta libraries. A C-beta reverse primer was combined with TRBV1-TRBV30 forward primers in the first two PCR rounds, and each round had about 10 cycles. A single record per CDR3 protein comes from TCRdb applying MiXCR to the multiplex PCR reads. The sample includes about 50,000 distinct CDR3 sequences, around 77% of them seen just once. The sequenced sample was liver tumor tissue from sampling region 5. Regarding subset: tumor region T5, tumor centre. The receptors stem from a man aged 35 to 55 with primary liver carcinoma and hepatitis B virus infection.

As regards this clonotype: The CDR3 does not close with the conserved phenylalanine or tryptophan, likely indicating a read error. The chain is built from TRBV5-5 and TRBJ1-6, with D perhaps matching TRBD1 (5 bases). The CDR3 covers 16 residues. Germline CDR1 SGHKS, CDR2 YYEKEE (reference sequence). Trimming removed 2 bases at V and 5 bases at J, with 14 bases between. The CDR3 spells CASSLLGRGNNSPLHI. The CDR3 DNA follows: TGTGCCAGCAGCTTATTGGGGCGGGGGAATAATTCACCCCTCCACATT.

Notes on this clonotype: The CDR3 does not close with the conserved phenylalanine or tryptophan, likely indicating a read error. Because the CDR3's place on the DNA is in doubt, the DNA is left out and the CDR3 is given as listed by TCRdb. The CDR3 is CSVRSGGAYGYSS. The chain links TRBV29-1 to TRBJ1-2; the table's D call, TRBD1, was not checked against the DNA. Germline V gene sequence: CDR1 SQVTM, CDR2 ANQGSEA. The CDR3 is 13 amino acids long, termini counted.

Comment on this clonotype: This CDR3 fails to terminate in the conserved phenylalanine or tryptophan, so it likely reflects a read error. The rearrangement uses TRBV28 and TRBJ2-5; D may be TRBD2 (5 bases). This CDR3 spans 16 amino acids. Germline-derived CDR1 and CDR2 are MDHEN and SYDVKM. V was shortened by 3 bases and J by 2 bases, with 16 bases between the two germline ends. The DNA of the CDR3 is TGTGCCAGCAGTTTTTCCCGGGGTCTGAGGCAAGAGACCCAGTACTTA. As protein: CASSFSRGLRQETQYL.

This clonotype is labeled large (0.1 to 1%). This chain links TRBV14 with TRBJ2-1, with 8 bases that match TRBD2. The length of the CDR3 is 16 residues. In germline, CDR1 is SGHDN, CDR2 FVKESK. V lost 6 bases to trimming and J lost 5 bases; unmatched junction nucleotides: 12. CDR3 amino acids: CASSAVAGWVNNEQFF. CDR3 bases: TGTGCCAGCAGTGCCGTAGCGGGATGGGTAAACAATGAGCAGTTCTTC. The variable domain in full, with the rest retrieved from reference TRBV14 and TRBJ2-1, is EAGVTQFPSHSVIEKGQTVTLRCDPISGHDNLYWYRRVMGKEIKFLLHFVKESKQDESGMPNNRFLAERTGGTYSTLKVQPAELEDSGVYFCASSAVAGWVNNEQFFGPGTRLTVL.

With respect to this clonotype: The CDR3 end shows no conserved phenylalanine or tryptophan, and so a read error is likely. The DNA is omitted, as the CDR3 cannot be located on it reliably, and the CDR3 follows TCRdb's listing. The genes are TRBV2 and TRBJ2-7; TRBD2 reflects the table's D call only, with no check against the DNA. CDR1 and CDR2 from the germline V gene are SNHLY and FYNNEI. The CDR3 has 12 amino acids, counting both end residues. The CDR3 protein is CASSVQGREKYL.

The CDR3, as DNA: TGCAGTGCTAGACTGACAGGGGGGTCTCAAGCTTTCTTT. This codes for CSARLTGGSQAFF. The gene calls are TRBV20-1 and TRBJ1-1; 9 nucleotides match TRBD1. This CDR3 has 13 amino acids. The V gene's germline CDR1 is DFQATT and CDR2 SNEGSKA (reference sequence). Losses at the gene ends were 2 bases for V and 9 bases for J; bases not matched to a gene: 7.

V gene TRBV30 combines with J gene TRBJ2-3, with a weak D call TRBD2 (6 bases). The CDR3 runs to 14 residues. V dropped 1 base and J dropped 7 bases, with 15 bases sitting between them. In germline, CDR1 is GTSNPN, CDR2 SVGIG (reference sequence). In DNA form, the CDR3 reads TGTGCCTGGAGTGGACTGGCGGGACCAAATACGCAGTATTTT. This sequence encodes CAWSGLAGPNTQYF.

This clonotype has just a few counts. Compared with germline, one end of the junction differs, possibly owing to a read error. The CDR3 DNA reads TGTGCCAGCAGTTATAGCCCCAATTTATCAAATCAGCACCAGCATTTT. Protein: CASSYSPNLSNQHQHF. The chain carries TRBV28 and TRBJ1-5, with unresolved D. The CDR3 is 16 residues long. Germline CDR1 and CDR2: MDHEN and SYDVKM.

As regards this clonotype: Its ends do not fully match the called genes, so a read error is possible. The V gene is TRBV6-1, the J gene TRBJ1-5; D unclear. CDR1 is MNHNS and CDR2 is SASEGT in the germline V gene. The CDR3 spans 14 residues. CDR3 residues: CASREAREKVPQHF. CDR3 coding DNA: TGTGCTAGCAGAGAGGCGAGGGAAAAGGTGCCCCAGCATTTT.

As concerns this clonotype: At one end, the junction sequence differs from germline, possibly due to a read error. This rearrangement joins TRBV11-1 to TRBJ2-3, with 9 bases fitting TRBD2. The CDR3 is 16 residues long. The germline CDR1 and CDR2 sequences are SGHAT and FQDESV (reference sequence). The chain's CDR3 is CASSPSPSGKASTWYF. The CDR3 nucleotides read TGTGCTAGCAGCCCCTCCCCTAGCGGGAAGGCGTCTACGTGGTATTTT. Looking up the rest from reference TRBV11-1 and TRBJ2-3 gives the full variable domain: EAEVAQSPRYKITEKSQAVAFWCDPISGHATLYWYRQILGQGPELLVQFQDESVVDDSQLPKDRFSAERLKGVDSTLKIQPAELGDSAMYLCASSPSPSGKASTWYFGPGTRLTVL.

This clonotype was picked up a small number of times. V gene TRBV5-1 combines with J gene TRBJ2-3, with a tentative D call TRBD2 (6 bases). The CDR3 length is 15 residues. Germline assignment: CDR1 SGHRS and CDR2 YFSETQ. V lost 0 bases, J lost 3 bases, and 11 bases lay in between. In DNA form, the CDR3 reads TGCGCCAGCAGCTTGGAAGGGGCGGGAACAGATACGCAGTATTTT. Translating gives CASSLEGAGTDTQYF.

The chain uses TRBV4-1 and TRBJ1-2, with unresolved D. This CDR3 contains 20 residues. Germline V gene sequence: CDR1 MGHRA, CDR2 YSYEKL. Trimming took off 0 bases at V and 4 bases at J, with 27 bases between the two ends. The CDR3 protein is CASSQEGFPPAAQPTYGYTF. The CDR3 nucleotides read TGCGCCAGCAGCCAAGAGGGGTTTCCCCCCGCAGCCCAACCTACCTATGGCTACACCTTC.

For this clonotype: Since no conserved phenylalanine or tryptophan closes the CDR3, a read error is the likely cause. The genes are TRBV14 and TRBJ1-1; the D is unclear. CDR3 length: 14 residues. Germline CDR1 SGHDN, CDR2 FVKESK. The CDR3 region has the DNA TGTGCTAGCAGCCAAGCAGATTTGAACGCTGAAGCTTTCGTT. Translating it yields CASSQADLNAEAFV.

A remark on this clonotype: Likely a read error: the CDR3 ends without its conserved phenylalanine or tryptophan. The V gene is TRBV11-2, the J gene TRBJ1-5; D possibly corresponds to TRBD1 (5 bases). The CDR3 is made up of 17 amino acids. The germline gives CDR1 SGHAT, CDR2 FQNNGV. The CDR3 DNA is TGTGCCAGCAGCTTAGTAGGGGTAATAGGGAGCAATCAGTCCCAGCATTGT. It yields the protein CASSLVGVIGSNQSQHC.

The rearrangement links TRBV5-1 to TRBJ2-7; a weak D match, TRBD2 (6 bases). The V gene lost 3 bases and the J gene lost 3 bases, with 16 bases spanning the gap. The CDR3 is made up of 15 amino acids. CDR1 and CDR2 (germline): SGHRS, YFSETQ. In DNA form, the CDR3 reads TGCGCCAGCAGCTCTGCCGGGACTGGACACTACGAGCAGTACTTC. Translating gives CASSSAGTGHYEQYF.

Regarding this clonotype: Its ends do not fully match the called genes, so a read error is possible. The chain combines TRBV11-1 with TRBJ2-7; possibly TRBD2 for D (6 bases). The end of the DNA fits TRBJ2-1 better, so the J call may be wrong. Germline V gene lookup returns CDR1 SGHAT and CDR2 FQDESV (reference sequence). The CDR3 has 15 residues. The CDR3 loop reads CASSSSRDSSYKQFF. CDR3 nucleotides: TGTGCCAGTAGCTCATCCCGGGACTCCTCCTACAAGCAGTTCTTC.

This clonotype was picked up many times. As the CDR3 is not closed by the conserved phenylalanine or tryptophan, this likely results from a read error. The V gene is TRBV2, the J gene TRBJ1-5; D perhaps matches TRBD1 (5 bases). The CDR3 loop spans 14 amino acids. Trimming shortened V by 6 bases and J by 2 bases, and 11 bases separated the two germline ends. CDR1 and CDR2 from the germline V gene are SNHLY and FYNNEI. This chain's CDR3 is CASSAVGGNQPQHS. CDR3 nucleotides: TGTGCCAGCAGCGCGGTAGGGGGCAATCAGCCCCAGCATTCT.

The rearrangement links TRBV5-1 to TRBJ2-3; D unresolved. The CDR3 spans 15 residues. Trimming stripped 0 bases from V and 4 bases from J, with 12 bases between. CDR1 is SGHRS and CDR2 is YFSETQ in the germline V gene. In DNA, the CDR3 is TGCGCCAGCAGCTTGGCAGCCGCCGGGTCAGATACGCAGTATTTT. Translated, it gives CASSLAAAGSDTQYF.

This clonotype is large by share. V is TRBV11-2 and J is TRBJ2-5, with 9 bases identical to TRBD1. V shed 4 bases and J 1 base; nucleotides not matched to a gene: 4. Germline-derived CDR1 and CDR2 are SGHAT and FQNNGV. This CDR3 is 15 amino acids long. CDR3 in DNA: TGTGCCAGCAGCTCGGGACAGGGATCCCAAGAGACCCAGTACTTC. Translating it yields CASSSGQGSQETQYF. The whole variable domain, filled in from reference TRBV11-2 and TRBJ2-5, reads EAGVAQSPRYKIIEKRQSVAFWCNPISGHATLYWYQQILGQGPKLLIQFQNNGVVDDSQLPKDRFSAERLKGVDSTLKIQPAKLEDSAVYLCASSSGQGSQETQYFGPGTRLLVL.

This clonotype was recorded once. A junction boundary mismatches the germline segment, possibly from a read error. The chain carries TRBV4-3 and TRBJ1-2; D is ambiguous. CDR3 size: 14 residues. Germline values: CDR1 LGHNA, CDR2 YSLEER. For the CDR3, the DNA is TGCGCCAGCTGCCAAGAAGAAGGAGGCAGAGGCTACACCTTC. Translated, it gives CASCQEEGGRGYTF.

As for this clonotype: A much larger clone sits a single nucleotide away, making a read error possible. CDR3 nucleotides: TGTGCCAGCAGTGGTTTAACGTCTTACAATGAGCAGTTCTTC. Translation: CASSGLTSYNEQFF. The chain links TRBV2 to TRBJ2-1; D remains ambiguous. In germline, CDR1 is SNHLY, CDR2 FYNNEI. Trimming took 4 bases from V and 4 from J, leaving 11 bases between them. The CDR3 runs to 14 residues.

V and J are TRBV11-3 and TRBJ2-3; 8 bases are shared with TRBD2. CDR1 and CDR2 (germline): SGHNT, YENEEA. The CDR3 is 15 residues long. DNA of the CDR3: TGTGCTGGCAGTCCCGGGGGGGGAGGCACAGATACGCAGTATTTT. Protein product: CAGSPGGGGTDTQYF.

As to this clonotype: This CDR3 is missing its conserved last phenylalanine or tryptophan, likely due to a read error. V and J are TRBV20-1 and TRBJ2-3; D gene uncertain. This CDR3 region has 13 residues. The germline V gene has CDR1 DFQATT and CDR2 SNEGSKA (reference sequence). Between the trimmed V and J ends, which lost 7 bases and 8 bases, there was a span of 19 bases. The CDR3 nucleotides read TGCAGTGTCCCAACGCGAGGTGTCGTTACGCAGTATTCT. It yields the protein CSVPTRGVVTQYS.

The chain joins TRBV11-2 to TRBJ2-1, with 9 bases identical to TRBD2. CDR1 SGHAT and CDR2 FQNNGV come from the germline V gene. CDR3 length: 16 amino acids. The ends lost 6 bases at V and 5 bases at J; junction bases unmatched: 11. CDR3: CASSYPVTSGNNEQFF. The DNA of the CDR3 is TGTGCCAGCAGTTATCCCGTGACTAGCGGTAACAATGAGCAGTTCTTC.

With respect to this clonotype: The germline gene is not matched at one end of the junction; a read error may be the cause. V and J are TRBV29-1 and TRBJ2-7; D might be TRBD1 or TRBD2, each matching 5 bases. The CDR3 length is 14 residues. From germline, CDR1 is SQVTM and CDR2 ANQGSEA. CDR3 coding DNA: TGTAGCGTTGGGCCTGGGACGGGCTCCTACGGGCAGTACTTC. It codes for CSVGPGTGSYGQYF.

The chain joins TRBV11-3 to TRBJ2-1; possible D gene TRBD1, 5 bases. This CDR3 spans 15 amino acids. The germline V gene has CDR1 SGHNT and CDR2 YENEEA. CDR3 DNA: TGTGTTAGTAGCTTAAGACAGAGCTCCTACAATGAGCAGTTCTTC. Its translation: CVSSLRQSSYNEQFF.

The CDR3 protein is CASSVYRGADEQFF. CDR3 nucleotides: TGTGCCAGTAGTGTTTACCGGGGGGCAGATGAGCAGTTCTTC. The rearrangement joins TRBV19 to TRBJ2-1; TRBD2 might be the D (7 bases). The length of the CDR3 is 14 residues. The germline CDR1 and CDR2 sequences are LNHDA and SQIVND (reference sequence). The V end lost 5 bases, the J end lost 8 bases, and 16 bases lay between the germline ends.